This TCR beta chain was sequenced during a study of Ad26.COV2.S vaccination and SARS-CoV-2 variants. On the study more broadly: Donor was one of the participants in the Ad26.COV2.S arm of the COV1001 trial. Intramuscular Ad26.COV2.S doses were given once or twice, 56 days apart.

As to treatment: approximately 18 received Ad26.COV2.S at low or high dose, single or two shots; about 5 received placebo; per-sample allocation not given. Day 63 following the first vaccine or placebo injection was when the samples were taken. In germline, CDR1 is SGHTS, CDR2 YDEGEE. This CDR3 region has 15 residues. The V segment lost 4 bases and the J segment 0 bases; nucleotides outside the gene matches: 5. Method: immunoSEQ multiplex PCR; TCRdb's copy keeps in-frame clones and lacks some. Of 320,000 or so clones in the sample, roughly 90% were seen once. V usage is TRBV5-8 and J usage is TRBJ1-1; 8 bases line up with TRBD1. The source of this sequence is a person between 18 and 65 years old who received the Ad26.COV2.S COVID-19 vaccine or a placebo. The specimen was peripheral blood, collected in a trial of Ad26.COV2.S vaccine versus placebo. CDR3 sequence: CASSERTGLNTEAFF. The CDR3 bases are TGTGCCAGCAGCGAACGGACAGGGTTGAACACTGAAGCTTTCTTT.